Listed below are T cell receptor beta chains from one sample, sequenced in a study of T cells expressing NK-cell markers. One entry per CDR3 protein, without DNA, is what TCRdb gives after re-calling the 5' RACE reads. Its listing shows fewer than 400,000 distinct CDR3 sequences. Specimen: blood T cells: a sorted CD56 or NKG2C T cell subset, CD4+ or CD8+ T cells, or bulk PBMC T cells (not recorded which). The receptors were gathered from a man between 18 and 69 years old in good health. Each CDR3 is given with its conserved first and last residue. Fields, in order: J gene, V gene, CDR3 protein.

j_call: TRBJ2-1; v_call: TRBV29-1; cdr3_aa: CSVETFGTRSYNEQFF
j_call: TRBJ2-3; v_call: TRBV28; cdr3_aa: CASRTTLAVASTDTQYF
j_call: TRBJ1-1; v_call: TRBV5-6; cdr3_aa: CASRLRGNTEAFF
j_call: TRBJ2-3; v_call: TRBV6-5; cdr3_aa: CASSINFLRGNSPDTQYF
j_call: TRBJ1-1; v_call: TRBV20-1; cdr3_aa: CSTTSRGPNTEAFF
j_call: TRBJ2-6; v_call: TRBV3-1; cdr3_aa: CASSPGLGQTSSGANVLTF
j_call: TRBJ1-5; v_call: TRBV2; cdr3_aa: CASMGEGGNLSDQPQHF
j_call: TRBJ2-5; v_call: TRBV29-1; cdr3_aa: CSVAGGKETQYF
j_call: TRBJ1-6; v_call: TRBV4-2; cdr3_aa: CASSHTSGTVRGSPLHF
j_call: TRBJ2-5; v_call: TRBV14; cdr3_aa: CASSQGTMIAGVGETQYF
j_call: TRBJ2-2; v_call: TRBV6-5; cdr3_aa: CASSYRQGAYTGELFF
j_call: TRBJ1-1; v_call: TRBV15; cdr3_aa: CATSRGGLRGWTEAFF
j_call: TRBJ2-7; v_call: TRBV2; cdr3_aa: CASSESAYEQYF
j_call: TRBJ1-1; v_call: TRBV7-8; cdr3_aa: CASSLISHRGNTEAFF